This entry features one T cell receptor (beta chain) sequence. This sample was included in a study of technical replicates of blood from four donors. CDR1 and CDR2 from the germline V gene are MNHNS and SASEGT. The CDR3 runs to 15 residues. Trimming removed 0 bases from V and 8 bases from J, with 14 bases in between. The table came from immunoSEQ multiplex PCR; TCRdb's copy has only in-frame clones and leaves some out. In the table there are approximately 76,000 clones, about 86% of which are singletons. Specimen: PBMCs. This chain connects TRBV6-1 to TRBJ2-1, with D possibly being TRBD2 (8 bases). This receptor was obtained from a human donor in good health. Some clones in this sample may be carry-over from other donors' samples. The CDR3 region has the DNA TGTGCCAGCAGTGAAGCGACAGGGACTAGGGATGAGCAGTTCTTC. It translates to CASSEATGTRDEQFF.